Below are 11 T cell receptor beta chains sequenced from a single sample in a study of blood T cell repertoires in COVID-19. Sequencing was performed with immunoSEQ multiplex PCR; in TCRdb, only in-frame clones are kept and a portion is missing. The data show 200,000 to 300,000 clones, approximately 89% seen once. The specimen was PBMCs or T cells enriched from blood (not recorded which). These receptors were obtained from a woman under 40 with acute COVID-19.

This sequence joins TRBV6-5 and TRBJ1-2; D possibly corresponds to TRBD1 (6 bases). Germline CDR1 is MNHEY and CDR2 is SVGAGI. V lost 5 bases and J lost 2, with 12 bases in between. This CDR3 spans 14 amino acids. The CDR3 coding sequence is TGTGCCAGCAGTACCGCAGGGGTAAACTATGGCTACACCTTC. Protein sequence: CASSTAGVNYGYTF.

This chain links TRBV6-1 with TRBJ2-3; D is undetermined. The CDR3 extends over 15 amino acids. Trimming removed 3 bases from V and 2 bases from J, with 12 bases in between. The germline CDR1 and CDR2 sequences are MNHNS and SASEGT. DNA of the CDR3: TGTGCCAGCAGTGAGCTTCGGTTCTTCACAGATACGCAGTATTTT. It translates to CASSELRFFTDTQYF.

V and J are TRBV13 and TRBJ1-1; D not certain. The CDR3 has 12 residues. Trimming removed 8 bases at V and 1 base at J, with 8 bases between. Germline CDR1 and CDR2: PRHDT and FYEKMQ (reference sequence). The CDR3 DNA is TGTGCCAGCGGTAACAGGAACACTGAAGCTTTCTTT. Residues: CASGNRNTEAFF.

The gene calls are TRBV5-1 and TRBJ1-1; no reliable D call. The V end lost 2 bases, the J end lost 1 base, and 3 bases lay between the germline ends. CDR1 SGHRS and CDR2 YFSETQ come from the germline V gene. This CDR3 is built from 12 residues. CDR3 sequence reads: CASSFQNTEAFF. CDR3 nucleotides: TGCGCCAGCAGCTTTCAGAACACTGAAGCTTTCTTT.

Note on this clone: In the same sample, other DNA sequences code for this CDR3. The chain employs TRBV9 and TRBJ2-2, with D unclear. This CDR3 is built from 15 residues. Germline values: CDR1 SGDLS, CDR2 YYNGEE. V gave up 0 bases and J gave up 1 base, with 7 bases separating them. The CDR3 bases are TGTGCCAGCAGCGTAGCAACTCAGAACACCGGGGAGCTGTTTTTT. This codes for CASSVATQNTGELFF.

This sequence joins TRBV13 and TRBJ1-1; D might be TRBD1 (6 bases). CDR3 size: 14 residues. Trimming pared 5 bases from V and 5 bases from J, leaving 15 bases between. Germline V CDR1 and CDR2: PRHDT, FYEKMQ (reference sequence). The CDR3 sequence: CASSTLQGRTEAFF. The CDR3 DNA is TGTGCCAGCAGCACTCTACAGGGTCGAACTGAAGCTTTCTTT.

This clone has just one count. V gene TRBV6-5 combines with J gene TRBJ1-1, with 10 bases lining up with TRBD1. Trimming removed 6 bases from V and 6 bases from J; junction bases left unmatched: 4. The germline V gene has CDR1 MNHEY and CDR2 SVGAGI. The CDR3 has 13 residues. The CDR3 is CASRGTGVSEAFF. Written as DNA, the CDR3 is TGTGCCAGCAGGGGGACAGGGGTCTCTGAAGCTTTCTTT.

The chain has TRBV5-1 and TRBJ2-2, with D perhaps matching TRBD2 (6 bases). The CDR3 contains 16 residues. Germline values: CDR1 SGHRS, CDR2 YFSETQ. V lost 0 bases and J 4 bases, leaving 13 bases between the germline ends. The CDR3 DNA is TGCGCCAGCAGCTTGGCTCCCGGGAGTGGCACCGGGGAGCTGTTTTTT. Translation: CASSLAPGSGTGELFF.

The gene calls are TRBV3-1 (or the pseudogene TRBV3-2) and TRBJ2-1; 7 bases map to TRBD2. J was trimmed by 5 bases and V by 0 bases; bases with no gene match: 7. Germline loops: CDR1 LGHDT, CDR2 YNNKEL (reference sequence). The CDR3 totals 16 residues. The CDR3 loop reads CASSQERLAENNEQFF. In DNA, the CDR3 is TGTGCCAGCAGCCAAGAGAGGCTAGCGGAAAACAATGAGCAGTTCTTC.

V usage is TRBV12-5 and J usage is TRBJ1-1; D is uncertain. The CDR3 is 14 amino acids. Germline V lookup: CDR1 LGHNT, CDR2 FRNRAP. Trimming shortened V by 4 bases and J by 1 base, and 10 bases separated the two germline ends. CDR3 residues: CASGWGVWNTEAFF. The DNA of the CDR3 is TGTGCTAGTGGTTGGGGAGTCTGGAACACTGAAGCTTTCTTT.

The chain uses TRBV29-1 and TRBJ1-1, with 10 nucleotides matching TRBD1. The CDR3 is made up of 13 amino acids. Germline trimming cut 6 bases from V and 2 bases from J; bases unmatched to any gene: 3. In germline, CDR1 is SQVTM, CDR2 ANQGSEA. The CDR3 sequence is CSVTTGGNTEAFF. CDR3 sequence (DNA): TGCAGCGTGACGACAGGGGGCAACACTGAAGCTTTCTTT.